These T cell receptor beta chains were read from a single sample in a study of blood T cell repertoires in COVID-19. Here immunoSEQ multiplex PCR was the method, and the copy in TCRdb shows in-frame clones only, minus some. Of around 700,000 clones in the sample, just under 90% are singletons; the top ten hold over 0.2%. Material: peripheral blood. These receptors originate from a woman between 18 and 29 years old with acute or convalescent COVID-19. The CDR3 runs from the conserved cysteine through the conserved F or W. D genes are given only for firm matches. Rows may omit the clone size; those that give it use once, few, many or a size class.

len | j_gene | v_gene | abundance | d_gene | CDR3aa | CDR3nt
13 | TRBJ1-1 | TRBV2 | - | - | CASSELVSTEAFF | TGTGCCAGCAGTGAATTGGTCAGCACTGAAGCTTTCTTT
16 | TRBJ1-4 | TRBV5-6 | - | TRBD1 | CASSLARDSWREKLFF | TGTGCCAGCAGCTTGGCCCGGGACAGTTGGCGAGAAAAACTGTTTTTT
17 | TRBJ2-3 | TRBV24-1 | - | TRBD2 | CATSDTGLAGLTDTQYF | TGTGCCACCAGTGATACCGGACTAGCGGGGCTGACAGATACGCAGTATTTT
16 | TRBJ1-5 | TRBV7-9 | - | TRBD1 | CASSFSADRGNQPQHF | TGTGCCAGCAGCTTTTCTGCGGACAGGGGGAATCAGCCCCAGCATTTT
15 | TRBJ2-7 | TRBV7-9 | few | - | CASSPGQTNSYEQYF | TGTGCCAGCAGCCCGGGACAAACAAACTCCTACGAGCAGTACTTC
15 | TRBJ2-7 | TRBV4-3 | - | - | CASSLEPTPFSEQYF | TGCGCCAGCAGCCTAGAACCAACACCCTTCTCCGAGCAGTACTTC
14 | TRBJ1-5 | TRBV2 | - | TRBD1 | CASSGGTEYQPQHF | TGTGCCAGCAGTGGGGGGACAGAATATCAGCCCCAGCATTTT
18 | TRBJ1-5 | TRBV27 | - | - | CASSPQQRDFPRRQPQHF | TGTGCCAGCAGCCCACAACAAAGGGACTTTCCCAGGAGGCAGCCCCAGCATTTT
14 | TRBJ1-4 | TRBV18 | - | - | CASSPNSFNEKLFF | TGTGCCAGCTCACCAAACAGCTTTAATGAAAAACTGTTTTTT
14 | TRBJ1-4 | TRBV27 | - | - | CASSLSITFGKLFF | TGTGCCAGCAGTTTATCGATAACTTTCGGAAAACTGTTTTTT
15 | TRBJ2-7 | TRBV9 | - | - | CASSVGVSGYYEQYF | TGTGCCAGCAGCGTAGGGGTTAGCGGATACTACGAGCAGTACTTC
14 | TRBJ1-1 | TRBV19 | - | - | CASSMWAGNTEAFF | TGTGCCAGTAGTATGTGGGCTGGGAACACTGAAGCTTTCTTT
13 | TRBJ2-3 | TRBV6-4 | - | TRBD1 | CASRDRVTDTQYF | TGTGCCAGCCGGGACAGGGTAACAGATACGCAGTATTTT
14 | TRBJ2-2 | TRBV2 | - | - | CATRDFSSTGELFF | TGTGCCACCCGGGATTTTTCCTCCACCGGGGAGCTGTTTTTT
16 | TRBJ1-2 | TRBV7-9 | - | - | CASSSAPPGGSYGYTF | TGTGCCAGCAGCTCAGCACCGCCGGGGGGAAGCTATGGCTACACCTTC
14 | TRBJ2-7 | TRBV3-1/TRBV3-2 | - | TRBD2 | CASSQAGGLNEQYF | TGTGCCAGCAGCCAAGCGGGGGGGCTGAACGAGCAGTACTTC
15 | TRBJ2-1 | TRBV19 | once | TRBD2 | CASSSSGGSYNEQFF | TGTGCCAGTAGCTCAAGCGGGGGGTCCTACAATGAGCAGTTCTTC
15 | TRBJ1-5 | TRBV9 | - | - | CASSGGETVDQPQHF | TGTGCCAGCAGCGGAGGAGAAACGGTGGATCAGCCCCAGCATTTT